One sample yielded the 17 T cell receptor beta chains listed below, sequenced in a study of blood T cell repertoires in COVID-19. This table comes from immunoSEQ multiplex PCR, and its TCRdb copy is limited to in-frame clones, with some not included. The repertoire holds 150,000 to 200,000 clones, with about 90% as singletons. Sequencing was performed on PBMCs or T cells enriched from blood (not recorded which). These receptors were taken from a human donor with acute COVID-19. The donor label of this sample is uncertain.

This clone was counted only a few times. The chain uses TRBV19 and TRBJ1-2; no clear D. The CDR3 sequence is 15 residues long. V lost 3 bases to trimming and J lost 4 bases, with 15 bases between them. The germline gives CDR1 LNHDA, CDR2 SQIVND (reference sequence). The CDR3 sequence is CASSILWNRSYGYTF. CDR3 DNA sequence: TGTGCCAGTAGTATTTTGTGGAACAGATCCTATGGCTACACCTTC.

This chain uses TRBV4-1 with TRBJ2-5; 7 nucleotides align to TRBD1. Trimming took 1 base from V and 3 from J; bases not matched to a gene: 8. CDR3 length: 16 residues. Germline-derived CDR1 and CDR2 are MGHRA and YSYEKL. Here the CDR3 DNA reads TGCGCCAGCAGCCAAGTGGTCCGGGACAGCAAAGAGACCCAGTACTTC. It is translated as CASSQVVRDSKETQYF.

This rearrangement joins TRBV4-1 to TRBJ2-3, with 7 bases identical to TRBD2. The junction had 7 bases not matched to a gene; V was cut back by 1 base and J by 0 bases. Germline lookup yields CDR1 MGHRA and CDR2 YSYEKL. CDR3 length: 17 amino acids. The CDR3 is CASSQVLSGESTDTQYF. The CDR3 DNA sequence: TGCGCCAGCAGCCAAGTGCTGAGCGGGGAGAGCACAGATACGCAGTATTTT.

The chain combines TRBV27 with TRBJ2-1; the D is unclear. From germline, CDR1 is MNHEY and CDR2 SMNVEV (reference sequence). The CDR3 is made up of 13 amino acids. Here the CDR3 reads CVVRRSSYNEQFF. In DNA, the CDR3 is TGTGTCGTCCGGCGGAGCTCCTACAATGAGCAGTTCTTC.

This sequence joins TRBV7-8 and TRBJ2-7, with a tentative D call TRBD2 (5 bases). Per germline, CDR1 SGHVS and CDR2 FQNEAQ. V lost 4 bases and J 2 bases, leaving 12 bases between the germline ends. CDR3 size: 14 residues. The CDR3 DNA reads as TGTGCCAGCAGCTATGCGCGAGGGACCTACGAGCAGTACTTC. Protein sequence: CASSYARGTYEQYF.

V gene TRBV7-9 combines with J gene TRBJ2-3, with TRBD2 identical over 7 bases. After removal of 5 bases from V and 6 bases from J, the junction contained 5 bases not matched to a gene. The CDR3 sequence is 13 residues long. Germline loops: CDR1 SEHNR, CDR2 FQNEAQ (reference sequence). In nucleotides, the CDR3 is TGTGCCAGCAGCCCCAGGGAGGGGGATACGCAGTATTTT. This translates into CASSPREGDTQYF.

This chain connects TRBV28 to TRBJ2-6, with D possibly TRBD2 on 5 matching bases. The germline V gene encodes CDR1 MDHEN and CDR2 SYDVKM. V gave up 10 bases and J gave up 1 base, with 11 bases separating them. The CDR3 is made up of 14 amino acids. CDR3 DNA: TGTGCCACTCTAGAGGGTTCTGGGGCCAACGTCCTGACTTTC. Amino acid sequence: CATLEGSGANVLTF. The full variable domain, with the rest looked up from reference TRBV28 and TRBJ2-6, is DVKVTQSSRYLVKRTGEKVFLECVQDMDHENMFWYRQDPGLGLRLIYFSYDVKMKEKGDIPEGYSVSREKKERFSLILESASTNQTSMYLCATLEGSGANVLTFGAGSRLTVL.

The gene calls are TRBV27 and TRBJ1-1, with TRBD1 matching over 7 bases. This CDR3 is built from 14 residues. V trimming: 6 bases; J trimming: 8 bases; junction bases outside the gene matches: 12. Germline loops: CDR1 MNHEY, CDR2 SMNVEV (reference sequence). CDR3 coding DNA: TGTGCCAGCAGGCGTATGACAGGGCTGGAAGAAGCTTTCTTT. Translation gives CASRRMTGLEEAFF.

Only a few counts were recorded for this clone. DNA for the CDR3: TGTGCCAGCAGCTTGGAGGAGGGTCCTAACTATGGCTACACCTTC. Translation gives CASSLEEGPNYGYTF. The chain links TRBV5-5 to TRBJ1-2, with unresolved D. Between the trimmed V and J ends, which lost 0 bases and 0 bases, there was a span of 9 bases. Germline CDR1 reads SGHKS; CDR2 reads YYEKEE (reference sequence). This CDR3 contains 15 residues.

J is TRBJ2-3 and V is TRBV7-9; tentatively, D is TRBD2 (6 bases). CDR3 length: 16 amino acids. Germline lookup yields CDR1 SEHNR and CDR2 FQNEAQ (reference sequence). V lost 5 bases to trimming and J lost 1 base, with 16 bases between them. CDR3 region: CASSRGTPSGTDTQYF. The CDR3 region has the DNA TGTGCCAGCAGCCGCGGGACCCCCTCAGGCACAGATACGCAGTATTTT.

V gene TRBV2 combines with J gene TRBJ1-4; 7 nucleotides align to TRBD1. The junction had 9 bases not matched to a gene; V was cut back by 3 bases and J by 8 bases. The CDR3 is 15 residues long. Germline values: CDR1 SNHLY, CDR2 FYNNEI. This CDR3 is CASSDEGAGREKLFF. The DNA of the CDR3 is TGTGCCAGCAGTGATGAGGGGGCGGGTAGGGAAAAACTGTTTTTT.

J is TRBJ2-3 and V is TRBV27; D not resolved. The CDR3 has 14 residues. Germline V gene sequence: CDR1 MNHEY, CDR2 SMNVEV (reference sequence). Trimming left V 6 bases short and J 4 bases short, with 14 bases between. The CDR3 here is CASSTLEMPDTQYF. In DNA form, the CDR3 reads TGTGCCAGCAGCACACTGGAGATGCCAGATACGCAGTATTTT.

This chain joins TRBV27 and TRBJ2-7; 11 bases fit TRBD1. The CDR3 contains 16 residues. V shed 2 bases, J shed 1 base, and the junction held 4 bases outside the gene matches. The germline V gene has CDR1 MNHEY and CDR2 SMNVEV (reference sequence). The CDR3 loop reads CASSLLRDRGSYEQYF. Written as DNA, the CDR3 is TGTGCCAGCAGTTTACTCCGGGACAGGGGGTCCTACGAGCAGTACTTC.

This clone has a single count. The rearrangement joins TRBV2 to TRBJ2-3, with D unresolved. This CDR3 has 12 residues. Trimming took off 4 bases at V and 7 bases at J, with 9 bases between the two ends. Germline V CDR1 and CDR2: SNHLY, FYNNEI. The CDR3 DNA is TGTGCCAGCAGTGGGGCCCAGAATACGCAGTATTTT. Translated, it gives CASSGAQNTQYF.

The V gene is TRBV2, the J gene TRBJ1-6; 7 positions agree with TRBD1. This CDR3 is built from 13 residues. The germline V gene encodes CDR1 SNHLY and CDR2 FYNNEI. After removal of 11 bases from V and 4 bases from J, the junction contained 5 bases not matched to a gene. The CDR3 DNA is TGTGCCGGATCGACAGGGTATAATTCACCCCTCCACTTT. Protein: CAGSTGYNSPLHF.

The chain uses TRBV6-2 or TRBV6-3 and TRBJ1-2, with 10 bases identical to TRBD1. Trimming cost V 0 bases and J 6 bases; bases outside gene matches: 4. CDR1 and CDR2 from the germline V gene are MNHEY and SVGEGT. This CDR3 is 15 amino acids long. CDR3 in amino acids: CASSYSGQGTDGYTF. The DNA of the CDR3 is TGTGCCAGCAGTTACTCGGGACAGGGGACGGATGGCTACACCTTC.

This chain uses TRBV5-1 with TRBJ2-2; 8 nucleotides line up with TRBD2. V lost 5 bases and J lost 4; bases outside the gene matches: 10. The germline V gene has CDR1 SGHRS and CDR2 YFSETQ. This CDR3 region has 16 residues. CDR3 in amino acids: CASSTAGTRGTGELFF. CDR3 nucleotide sequence: TGCGCCAGCAGTACCGCCGGGACTAGGGGCACCGGGGAGCTGTTTTTT.